A selection of T cell receptor beta chains follows, all from one sample in a study of cytomegalovirus exposure and HLA in healthy donors. Generated by immunoSEQ multiplex PCR, the TCRdb table keeps only in-frame clones and is missing some. The sample includes 90,000 to 100,000 clones, 78% of them seen just once. The specimen sequenced was PBMCs. These receptors all stem from a woman aged 55-70 years in good health and CMV-seronegative. Both conserved end residues are part of each CDR3. D genes are given only for firm matches. Clone size, where shown, is once, few, many, or a class for clones that have expanded.

-	12	TRBV18	-	TRBJ2-5	CASSPNLETQYF	TGTGCCAGCTCACCCAACTTAGAGACCCAGTACTTC
few	14	TRBV28	-	TRBJ2-7	CASDPGPHQGEQYF	TGTGCCAGCGACCCTGGTCCCCATCAGGGCGAGCAGTACTTC
-	16	TRBV11-3	TRBD2	TRBJ2-3	CASSSRTSGRTDTQYF	TGTGCCAGCAGCTCCCGGACTAGCGGGCGCACAGATACGCAGTATTTT
-	15	TRBV5-1	-	TRBJ1-3	CASSPKQGAGNTIYF	TGCGCCAGCAGCCCAAAACAGGGTGCTGGAAACACCATATATTTT
-	16	TRBV7-9	-	TRBJ1-1	CASSLGAERMNTEAFF	TGTGCCAGCAGCTTGGGGGCAGAGAGGATGAACACTGAAGCTTTCTTT
-	16	TRBV4-1	-	TRBJ2-1	CASSPGGGGSYNEQFF	TGCGCCAGCAGCCCGGGTGGGGGCGGGTCTTACAATGAGCAGTTCTTC
-	15	TRBV4-2	TRBD2	TRBJ2-7	CASSLGTSGSHEQYF	TGTGCCAGCAGCCTTGGGACTAGCGGGAGTCACGAGCAGTACTTC
-	14	TRBV5-4	-	TRBJ2-1	CASSWGWRYNEQFF	TGTGCCAGCAGCTGGGGATGGAGGTACAATGAGCAGTTCTTC
-	14	TRBV28	TRBD1	TRBJ2-7	CASKLPGQGAEQYF	TGTGCCAGCAAACTACCGGGACAGGGGGCCGAGCAGTACTTC
-	14	TRBV6-5	-	TRBJ1-2	CASFEDSNFNGYTF	TGTGCCAGTTTTGAGGACAGCAATTTCAATGGCTACACCTTC
-	15	TRBV9	TRBD2	TRBJ2-5	CASSVAGGSQETQYF	TGTGCCAGCAGCGTAGCGGGGGGGTCCCAAGAGACCCAGTACTTC
-	13	TRBV6-1	TRBD1	TRBJ2-5	CASRGQGLETQYF	TGTGCCAGCAGGGGACAGGGGTTGGAGACCCAGTACTTC
-	16	TRBV7-9	-	TRBJ1-4	CASSAGGDRRNEKLFF	TGTGCCAGCAGCGCAGGTGGTGACAGACGAAATGAAAAACTGTTTTTT